This T cell receptor (beta chain) emerged from a study of blood T cell repertoires in COVID-19. Study processing details: Amplified reference gene primers provided the basis for estimating nucleated cell counts. Produced via immunoSEQ multiplex PCR; TCRdb's table is partial and in-frame only. That table is the source of V, J and clone size, and D and trimming were worked out from the DNA. The table lists roughly 140,000 clones, about nine tenths of them singletons. CDR3 length: 14 amino acids. Trimming left V 0 bases short and J 4 bases short, with 11 bases between. Germline values: CDR1 SGDLS, CDR2 YYNGEE.

What was sequenced was peripheral blood. The chain recombines TRBV9 with TRBJ2-7, with unresolved D. The clonotype originates from a man aged 50 to 60 with active or convalescent COVID-19. The CDR3 DNA reads TGTGCCAGCAGCGTAGCGGTCGGTTTTTACGAGCAGTACTTC. It yields the protein CASSVAVGFYEQYF.